The 13 T cell receptor beta chains presented below share a single source sample, sequenced in a study of cytomegalovirus exposure and HLA in healthy donors. Both 60 Vbeta primers and 13 Jbeta primers went into the PCR. Produced via immunoSEQ multiplex PCR; TCRdb's table is partial and in-frame only. The repertoire includes 95,000 to 150,000 clones, about 79% of them detected once, and 1.9% sits in the top ten. The sequenced material came from PBMCs. These receptor sequences come from a man aged 45 to 65 in good health and CMV-seronegative.

The chain links TRBV30 to TRBJ2-7, with 7 positions matching TRBD1. Trimming cost V 4 bases and J 1 base; bases outside gene matches: 7. This CDR3 has 14 residues. CDR1 and CDR2 from the germline V gene are GTSNPN and SVGIG (reference sequence). The CDR3 coding sequence is TGTGCCTGGAACCCCGGGACAGTATCCTACGAGCAGTACTTC. Protein sequence: CAWNPGTVSYEQYF.

The chain employs TRBV19 and TRBJ2-3; 10 bases align to TRBD2. V dropped 5 bases and J dropped 1; count of bases not matched to a gene: 15. Germline V lookup: CDR1 LNHDA, CDR2 SQIVND (reference sequence). This CDR3 is built from 19 residues. CDR3 sequence (DNA): TGTGCCAGTAGTGTCCAAGGACTAGCGGATAAGACCCGCACAGATACGCAGTATTTT. Translation: CASSVQGLADKTRTDTQYF.

This clone was counted once. The genes are TRBV7-9 and TRBJ2-3; 7 nucleotides agree with TRBD2. Looked up from germline, CDR1 is SEHNR and CDR2 is FQNEAQ (reference sequence). CDR3 length: 11 residues. The CDR3 nucleotides are TGTGGGGCGGGGGACACAGATACGCAGTATTTT. Translation: CGAGDTDTQYF.

The chain links TRBV11-3 to TRBJ2-2, with 7 bases lining up with TRBD1. Germline V lookup: CDR1 SGHNT, CDR2 YENEEA. With 2 bases clipped from V and 6 bases from J, the junction kept 3 bases outside the gene matches. This CDR3 region has 14 residues. The CDR3 DNA reads TGTGCCAGCAGCTTAAACAGGGGTCCCGGGGAGCTGTTTTTT. Protein sequence: CASSLNRGPGELFF.

The chain couples TRBV29-1 to TRBJ1-1, with D tentatively TRBD1 (5 bases). Germline V gene lookup returns CDR1 SQVTM and CDR2 ANQGSEA. This CDR3 has 13 residues. V gave up 4 bases and J gave up 3 bases, with 12 bases separating them. The CDR3 nucleotides are TGCAGCGTTGGCCGGGGGGTTGACACTGAAGCTTTCTTT. This codes for CSVGRGVDTEAFF.

The V gene is TRBV11-2, the J gene TRBJ1-4; 7 bases match TRBD1. CDR3 size: 12 residues. The germline gives CDR1 SGHAT, CDR2 FQNNGV. After removal of 7 bases from V and 4 bases from J, the junction contained 0 bases not matched to a gene. The CDR3 here is CASTGGNEKLFF. CDR3 sequence (DNA): TGTGCCAGCACAGGGGGTAATGAAAAACTGTTTTTT.

The J gene is TRBJ1-1, the V gene TRBV6-1; D might be TRBD1 (6 bases). The germline V and J ends were trimmed by 0 bases and 3 bases, with 11 bases remaining between them. The germline gives CDR1 MNHNS, CDR2 SASEGT. The CDR3 is 15 residues long. The CDR3 DNA follows: TGTGCCAGCAGTGAAGCTTCCAGGGGCTACACTGAAGCTTTCTTT. It specifies CASSEASRGYTEAFF.

This clone was detected only once. The V gene is TRBV10-3, the J gene TRBJ2-2; D not resolved. In germline, CDR1 is ENHRY, CDR2 SYGVKD. V lost 3 bases to trimming and J lost 3 bases, with 5 bases between them. The CDR3 contains 13 residues. CDR3 DNA sequence: TGTGCCATCAGTGACTTTGACACCGGGGAGCTGTTTTTT. Translating gives CAISDFDTGELFF.

The chain recombines TRBV18 with TRBJ1-1; 7 positions match TRBD1. The germline CDR1 and CDR2 sequences are KGHSH and LQKENI. J lost 1 base, V lost 2 bases, and 4 bases had no gene match. The CDR3 sequence is 15 residues long. The CDR3 DNA reads as TGTGCCAGCTCACCATTCGGGACAGCGAACACTGAAGCTTTCTTT. It specifies CASSPFGTANTEAFF.

This chain connects TRBV19 to TRBJ1-5; D is perhaps TRBD1 (6 bases). V was shortened by 8 bases and J by 0 bases, with 11 bases between the two germline ends. Germline-derived CDR1 and CDR2 are LNHDA and SQIVND (reference sequence). The CDR3 runs 14 residues. This chain's CDR3 is CASDTGNSNQPQHF. CDR3 DNA sequence: TGTGCCAGTGACACAGGGAATAGCAATCAGCCCCAGCATTTT.

The rearrangement links TRBV2 to TRBJ1-2; D perhaps matches TRBD1 (5 bases). V lost 0 bases and J 4 bases, leaving 6 bases between the germline ends. The germline CDR1 and CDR2 sequences are SNHLY and FYNNEI. The CDR3 totals 13 residues. The CDR3 loop is CASSEARGYGYTF. In nucleotides, the CDR3 is TGTGCCAGCAGTGAAGCAAGGGGCTATGGCTACACCTTC.

V usage is TRBV19 and J usage is TRBJ2-2, with D possibly being TRBD1 (6 bases). Germline-derived CDR1 and CDR2 are LNHDA and SQIVND (reference sequence). This CDR3 region has 15 residues. Deletions cut 6 bases from V and 4 bases from J, with 15 bases between. As DNA, the CDR3 is TGTGCCAGTAGGAACAGGGACACCTTCACCGGGGAGCTGTTTTTT. Translation gives CASRNRDTFTGELFF. The whole variable domain, remainder taken from reference TRBV19 and TRBJ2-2, is DGGITQSPKYLFRKEGQNVTLSCEQNLNHDAMYWYRQDPGQGLRLIYYSQIVNDFQKGDIAEGYSVSREKKESFPLTVTSAQKNPTAFYLCASRNRDTFTGELFFGEGSRLTVL.

This clone was detected only once. This chain links TRBV29-1 with TRBJ1-2; TRBD1 might be the D (5 bases). The CDR3 sequence is 14 residues long. V was clipped by 4 bases and J by 5 bases, with 17 bases between them. Germline CDR1 is SQVTM and CDR2 is ANQGSEA. CDR3: CSVVGLGALYGYTF. In DNA, the CDR3 is TGCAGCGTTGTCGGTTTAGGGGCCCTTTATGGCTACACCTTC.